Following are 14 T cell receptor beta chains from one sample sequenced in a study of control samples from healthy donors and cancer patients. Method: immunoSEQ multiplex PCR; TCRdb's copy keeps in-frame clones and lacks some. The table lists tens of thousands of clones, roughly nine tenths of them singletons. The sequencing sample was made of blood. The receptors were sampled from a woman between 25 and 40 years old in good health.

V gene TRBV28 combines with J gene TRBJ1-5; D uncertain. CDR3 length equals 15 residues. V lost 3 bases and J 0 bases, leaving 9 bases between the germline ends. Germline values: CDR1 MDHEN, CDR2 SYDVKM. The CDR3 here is CASSFGGSSNQPQHF. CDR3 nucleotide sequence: TGTGCCAGCAGTTTTGGTGGGTCTAGCAATCAGCCCCAGCATTTT.

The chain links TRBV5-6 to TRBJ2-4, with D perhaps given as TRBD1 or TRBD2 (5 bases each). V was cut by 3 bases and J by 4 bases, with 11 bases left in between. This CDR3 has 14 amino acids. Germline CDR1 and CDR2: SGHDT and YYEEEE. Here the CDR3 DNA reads TGTGCCAGCAGCTGGGCAGGGAGTAAAAACATTCAGTACTTC. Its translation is CASSWAGSKNIQYF.

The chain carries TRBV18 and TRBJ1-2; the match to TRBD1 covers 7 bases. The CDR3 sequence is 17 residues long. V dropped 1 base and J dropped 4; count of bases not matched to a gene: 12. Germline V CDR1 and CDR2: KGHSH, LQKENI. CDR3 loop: CASSPLRGQTGPYGYTF. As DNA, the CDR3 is TGTGCCAGCTCACCACTTAGGGGGCAGACAGGGCCCTATGGCTACACCTTC.

The CDR3 DNA reads as TGCGCCAGCAGTGAGTCCAGCAGGGTTGGAAATCAGCCCCAGCATTTT. It codes for CASSESSRVGNQPQHF. The chain is built from TRBV10-1 and TRBJ1-5; tentative D call: TRBD1 (5 bases). This CDR3 is 16 amino acids long. Germline CDR1 and CDR2: WNHNN and SYGVQD (reference sequence). Trimming stripped 0 bases from V and 4 bases from J, with 13 bases between.

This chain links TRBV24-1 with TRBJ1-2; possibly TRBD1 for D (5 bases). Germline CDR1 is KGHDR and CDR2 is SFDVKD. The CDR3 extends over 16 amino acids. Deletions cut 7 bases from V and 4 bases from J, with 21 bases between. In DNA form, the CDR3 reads TGTGCCACCAGCTCTCCCGGGCAGGGAAGGGGCTATGGCTACACCTTC. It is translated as CATSSPGQGRGYGYTF.

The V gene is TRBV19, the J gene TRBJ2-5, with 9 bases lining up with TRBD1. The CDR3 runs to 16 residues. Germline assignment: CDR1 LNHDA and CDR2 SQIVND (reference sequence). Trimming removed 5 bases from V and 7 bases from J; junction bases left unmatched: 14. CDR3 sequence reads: CASSPLRDRGWGTQYF. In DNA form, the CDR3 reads TGTGCCAGTAGTCCACTCCGAGACAGGGGGTGGGGGACCCAGTACTTC.

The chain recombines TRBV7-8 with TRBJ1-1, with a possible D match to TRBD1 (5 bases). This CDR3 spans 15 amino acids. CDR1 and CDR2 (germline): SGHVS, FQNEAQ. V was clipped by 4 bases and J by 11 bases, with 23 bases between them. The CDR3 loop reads CASSWPVGGGGEAFF. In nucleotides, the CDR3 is TGTGCCAGCAGCTGGCCCGTTGGGGGGGGAGGTGAGGCTTTCTTT. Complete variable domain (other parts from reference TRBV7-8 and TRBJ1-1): GAGVSQSPRYKVAKRGQDVALRCDPISGHVSLFWYQQALGQGPEFLTYFQNEAQLDKSGLPSDRFFAERPEGSVSTLKIQRTQQEDSAVYLCASSWPVGGGGEAFFGQGTRLTVV.

Here the CDR3 DNA reads TGTGCCAGCAGTTACGTGGGTAGTGCAGAGACCCAGTACTTC. This codes for CASSYVGSAETQYF. This chain links TRBV6-5 with TRBJ2-5; D uncertain. V was trimmed by 2 bases and J by 4 bases, leaving 11 bases between them. Germline V lookup: CDR1 MNHEY, CDR2 SVGAGI. This CDR3 region has 14 residues.

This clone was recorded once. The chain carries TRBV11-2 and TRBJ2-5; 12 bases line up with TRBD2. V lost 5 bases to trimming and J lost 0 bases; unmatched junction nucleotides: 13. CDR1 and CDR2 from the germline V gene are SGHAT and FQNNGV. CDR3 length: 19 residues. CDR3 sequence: CASSPAASGGDLYQETQYF. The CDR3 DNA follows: TGTGCCAGCAGCCCAGCGGCTAGCGGGGGGGACCTGTACCAAGAGACCCAGTACTTC.

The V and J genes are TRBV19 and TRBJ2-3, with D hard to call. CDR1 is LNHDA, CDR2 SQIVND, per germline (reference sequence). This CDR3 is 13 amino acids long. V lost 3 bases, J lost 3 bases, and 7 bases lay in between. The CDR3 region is CASSIIGTDTQYF. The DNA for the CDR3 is TGTGCCAGTAGTATTATCGGGACAGATACGCAGTATTTT.

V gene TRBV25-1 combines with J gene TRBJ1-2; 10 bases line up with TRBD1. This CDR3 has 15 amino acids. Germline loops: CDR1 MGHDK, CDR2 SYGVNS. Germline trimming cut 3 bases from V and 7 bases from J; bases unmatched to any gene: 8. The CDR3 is CASSDRGQGTGGYTF. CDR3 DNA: TGTGCCAGCAGTGATAGGGGACAGGGGACAGGTGGCTACACCTTC.

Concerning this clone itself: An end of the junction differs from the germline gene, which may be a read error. For the CDR3, the DNA is TGCGCCCGCAGCCGCTCGGGGGGGGGCGCAGATACGCAGTATTTT. It specifies CARSRSGGGADTQYF. The chain combines TRBV5-1 with TRBJ2-3, with 8 bases that match TRBD2. The CDR3 has 15 residues. Per germline, CDR1 SGHRS and CDR2 YFSETQ.

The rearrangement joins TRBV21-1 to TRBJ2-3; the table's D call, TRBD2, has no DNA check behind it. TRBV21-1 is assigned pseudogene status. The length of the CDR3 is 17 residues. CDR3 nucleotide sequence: TGTGCCAGCAGCAAAGCTTTTAGCGGGACTGGCACAGATACGCAGTATTTT. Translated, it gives CASSKAFSGTGTDTQYF.

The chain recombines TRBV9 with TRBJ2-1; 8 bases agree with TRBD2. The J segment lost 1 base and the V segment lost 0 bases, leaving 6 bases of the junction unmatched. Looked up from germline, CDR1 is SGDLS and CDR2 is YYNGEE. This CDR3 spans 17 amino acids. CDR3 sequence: CASSVGGGGLSYNEQFF. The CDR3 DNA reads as TGTGCCAGCAGCGTAGGAGGCGGGGGGTTATCCTACAATGAGCAGTTCTTC.